This T cell receptor beta chain was sequenced during a study of T cell repertoires and leukemia-associated antigens. About the study: About 16.1 million effective reads came from all samples combined.

CD3+ T cells were rested overnight without fetal bovine serum. TCRdb fed the 5' RACE reads into MiXCR, producing one record per CDR3 protein. This repertoire shows about 12,000 distinct CDR3 sequences, more than 40% found once; its top ten account for roughly 33%. Findings of the study overall: Vbeta, Jbeta, VDJ rearrangement and unique CDR3 counts did not differ significantly across four groups. Whether expanded clones are antigen-specific and functional remains untested.

This clonotype was seen ten or more times. Its antigen is unknown. This TCR was sampled from a female donor in good health. The sequencing sample was made of CD3+ T cells sorted from blood and cultured.

CDR3 loop: CASSLGASGTPYEQYF. DNA of the CDR3: TGCGCCAGCAGCTTGGGGGCTAGCGGGACACCCTACGAGCAGTACTTC. The V call is TRBV5-1, the J call TRBJ2-7, with 9 positions matching TRBD2. This CDR3 is built from 16 residues. J lost 2 bases, V lost 0 bases, and 6 bases had no gene match. CDR1 is SGHRS and CDR2 is YFSETQ in the germline V gene.